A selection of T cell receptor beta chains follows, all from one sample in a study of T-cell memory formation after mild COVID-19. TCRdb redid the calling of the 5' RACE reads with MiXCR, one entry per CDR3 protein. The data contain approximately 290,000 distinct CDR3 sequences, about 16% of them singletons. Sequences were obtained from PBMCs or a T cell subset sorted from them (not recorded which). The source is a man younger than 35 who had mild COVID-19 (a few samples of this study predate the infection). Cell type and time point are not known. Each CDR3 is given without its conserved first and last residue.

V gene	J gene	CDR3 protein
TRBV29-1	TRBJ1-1	SVLGQGITEAF
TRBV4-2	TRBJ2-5	ASSQSVSESETQY
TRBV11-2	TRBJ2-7	ASSLDWTGGSYEQY
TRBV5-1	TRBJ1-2	ASSPGVVYYGYT
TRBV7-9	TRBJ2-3	ASSFWTSGGPSTDTQY
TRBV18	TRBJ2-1	ASSQSGGVYNEQF
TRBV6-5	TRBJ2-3	ASRKAGDTQY
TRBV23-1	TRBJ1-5	ASSQLWGSHQPQH
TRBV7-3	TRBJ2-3	ASGQQGGGTDTQY
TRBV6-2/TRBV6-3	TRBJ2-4	ASSPAKNIQY
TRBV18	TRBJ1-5	ASSLTYPGTNGPQH
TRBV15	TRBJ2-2	ATSRVLHIAGVTGELF
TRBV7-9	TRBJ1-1	ASSKDSEAF
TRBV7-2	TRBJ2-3	ASSLIWRGGGTDTQY
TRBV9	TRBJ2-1	ASSRKTGGLYNEQF
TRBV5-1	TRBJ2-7	ASRSDVAYEQY
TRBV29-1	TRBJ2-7	SVVKGIYEQY
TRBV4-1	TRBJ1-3	ASSNPSISGNTIY
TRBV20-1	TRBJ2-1	SARDGAARRYNEQF
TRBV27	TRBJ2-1	ASSSGTRPF
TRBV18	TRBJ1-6	ASSMGQGKNSPLH
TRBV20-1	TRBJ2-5	SAVLQETQY
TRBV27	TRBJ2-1	ASRRQVGYEQF
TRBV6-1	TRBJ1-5	ASDGGGGQPQH
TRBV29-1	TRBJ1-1	SVGRNTEAF
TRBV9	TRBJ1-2	ASGDYGYT
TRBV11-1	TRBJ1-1	ASSDRDLEAF
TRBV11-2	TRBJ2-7	ASSKDRVYEQY
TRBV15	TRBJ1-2	ATSRDRVKSNYGYT
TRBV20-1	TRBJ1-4	SAAGTGREAATNEKLF
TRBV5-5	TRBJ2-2	ASWQTANTGELF
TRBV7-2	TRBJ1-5	ASSPRTGNQPQH
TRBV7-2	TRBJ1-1	ASSPQDRANTEAF
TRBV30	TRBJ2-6	AWSIRGGANVLT
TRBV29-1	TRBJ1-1	SVEPWTGVAEAF
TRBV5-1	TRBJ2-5	ASSLMAPELETQY
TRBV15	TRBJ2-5	ATSSQGADETQY
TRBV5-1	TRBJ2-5	ASSSQGSGEETQY
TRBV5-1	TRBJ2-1	ASSLGASGDEQF
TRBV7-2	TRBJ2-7	ASSPQGVSYEQY
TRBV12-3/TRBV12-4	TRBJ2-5	ASSLAGGKRETQY
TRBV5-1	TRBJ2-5	ASSSQGNQETQY
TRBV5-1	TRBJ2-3	ASSLLAGGPDTQY
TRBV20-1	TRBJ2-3	SASQQGVTDTQY
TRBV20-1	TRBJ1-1	SAQEGRSSTEAF
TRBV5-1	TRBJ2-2	ASSNRGPGELF
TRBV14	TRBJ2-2	ASSQRGQGWNTGELF
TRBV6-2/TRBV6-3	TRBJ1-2	ASSYGTGANYGYT
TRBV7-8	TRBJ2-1	ASSLMGAYNEQF
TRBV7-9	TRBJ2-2	ASTLGQGTGELF
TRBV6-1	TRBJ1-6	ASSYDRGLGSPLH
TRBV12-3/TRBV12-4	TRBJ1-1	ASSPPSWIPNTEAF
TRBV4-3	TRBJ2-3	ASSQDDLAGGSYTDTQY
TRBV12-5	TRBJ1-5	ASGTQIQTQH
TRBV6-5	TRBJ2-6	ASTTTGASGANVLT
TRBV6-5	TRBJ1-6	ASSDRAYVRSYNSPLH